These T cell receptor beta chains were read from a single sample in a study of OX40 agonist ivuxolimab in advanced cancers. Sequenced by immunoSEQ multiplex PCR; TCRdb stores in-frame clones only, minus some. The sample includes around 18,000 clones, 60% to 80% of them seen just once. The input for sequencing was CD4+ or CD8+ T cells sorted from blood, taken in a trial of the OX40 agonist ivuxolimab. The receptors were sampled from an adult with an advanced solid tumor such as melanoma, head and neck, liver or kidney cancer. The CDR3 runs from the conserved cysteine through the conserved F or W. A D gene is named only where the DNA matches it firmly. Expanded clones are given a class, and other clones once, few, many or no size at all.

TRBJ1-2 | TRBV4-1 | . | . | CASGEGPDFNYGYTF | TGCGCCAGCGGAGAGGGTCCCGACTTTAACTATGGCTACACCTTC
TRBJ1-1 | TRBV27 | medium-sized | . | CASSTGLLNTEAFF | TGTGCCAGCAGCACGGGACTCTTGAACACTGAAGCTTTCTTT
TRBJ1-2 | TRBV7-9 | medium-sized | TRBD1 | CASSFGTAPNYGYTF | TGTGCCAGCAGCTTCGGGACAGCCCCTAACTATGGCTACACCTTC
TRBJ2-1 | TRBV13 | . | TRBD2 | CASSLSLAGGIHNEQFF | TGTGCCAGCAGCTTATCCTTAGCGGGAGGGATCCACAATGAGCAGTTCTTC
TRBJ1-1 | TRBV4-1 | medium-sized | . | CASSQGGRAAAEAFF | TGCGCCAGCAGCCAAGGCGGCAGGGCAGCCGCTGAAGCTTTCTTT
TRBJ1-5 | TRBV19 | . | . | CASSLGLTQPQHF | TGTGCCAGTAGTTTAGGGCTAACTCAGCCCCAGCATTTT
TRBJ1-5 | TRBV7-9 | few | TRBD1 | CASSGDRGDNQPQHF | TGTGCCAGCAGTGGGGACAGGGGAGACAATCAGCCCCAGCATTTT
TRBJ1-1 | TRBV28 | . | . | CASSFSDSLNTEAFF | TGTGCCAGCAGTTTTAGCGACAGTTTGAACACTGAAGCTTTCTTT
TRBJ2-3 | TRBV9 | . | TRBD2 | CASSVLAGGYTDTQYF | TGTGCCAGCAGCGTACTAGCGGGGGGATACACAGATACGCAGTATTTT
TRBJ1-1 | TRBV6-6 | . | TRBD1 | CASSPGQGNEAFF | TGTGCCAGCAGTCCCGGACAGGGCAATGAAGCTTTCTTT
TRBJ2-7 | TRBV27 | . | TRBD2 | CASSSGTHEQYF | TGTGCCAGCAGTAGCGGGACCCACGAGCAGTACTTC
TRBJ2-3 | TRBV28 | once | TRBD1 | CASSLYQGADTQYF | TGTGCCAGCAGTTTATATCAGGGGGCAGATACGCAGTATTTT
TRBJ2-1 | TRBV5-8 | . | . | CASSLMSNEQFF | TGTGCCAGCAGCTTGATGAGTAATGAGCAGTTCTTC
TRBJ2-7 | TRBV7-3 | once | . | CASSLTQGNEQYF | TGTGCCAGCAGCTTAACACAGGGAAACGAGCAGTACTTC
TRBJ2-7 | TRBV11-2 | . | . | CASSLDGGRREQYF | TGTGCCAGCAGCTTAGATGGGGGGAGACGCGAGCAGTACTTC
TRBJ2-3 | TRBV29-1 | . | . | CSVEDEQYTDTQYF | TGCAGCGTTGAAGACGAACAATACACAGATACGCAGTATTTT